Below, one T cell receptor (beta chain) is given with its context. Its antigen is not identified. The sample is drawn from a study of beta chain features in type 1 diabetes. Study outcomes and limitations: Within each of all four CD4+ subsets, Type 1 diabetes patients had TCRB CDR3s that were moderately but significantly shorter.

Germline V gene data show CDR1 as DFQATT and CDR2 as SNEGSKA (reference sequence). The CDR3 runs 11 residues. V dropped 4 bases and J dropped 9 bases, with 10 bases sitting between them. Sequenced material consisted of expressed TCRB transcripts (all of the isolated RNA was reverse transcribed). The table came from immunoSEQ multiplex PCR; TCRdb's copy has only in-frame clones and leaves some out. The table records some 280,000 clones, 14% of them present only once. The TCR comes from a man under 40 with type 1 diabetes. V gene TRBV20-1 combines with J gene TRBJ2-1, with D perhaps matching TRBD1 (6 bases). Source material: naive CD4+ T cells from blood. This CDR3 reads CSANPGVEQFF. The CDR3 DNA follows: TGCAGTGCTAACCCAGGGGTTGAGCAGTTCTTC.